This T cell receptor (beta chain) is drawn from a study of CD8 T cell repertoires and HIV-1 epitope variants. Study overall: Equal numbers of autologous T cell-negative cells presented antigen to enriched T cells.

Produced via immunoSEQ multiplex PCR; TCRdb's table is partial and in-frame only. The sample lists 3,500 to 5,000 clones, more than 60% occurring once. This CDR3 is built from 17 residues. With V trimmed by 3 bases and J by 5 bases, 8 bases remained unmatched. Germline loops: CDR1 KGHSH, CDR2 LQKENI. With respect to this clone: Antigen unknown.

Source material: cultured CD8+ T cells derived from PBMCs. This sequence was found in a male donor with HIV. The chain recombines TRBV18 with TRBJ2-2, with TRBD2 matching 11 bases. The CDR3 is CASSPSASGGLTGELFF. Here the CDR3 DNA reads TGTGCCAGCTCACCCAGCGCTAGCGGGGGGCTTACCGGGGAGCTGTTTTTT.